A single sample gave rise to the 6 T cell receptor beta chains below, sequenced in a study of T cell responses to AZD1222 COVID-19 vaccine. Measured with immunoSEQ multiplex PCR; TCRdb has only the in-frame clones, and not every one. This table holds about 130,000 clones, more than 90% found once. The material was peripheral blood, obtained 28 days after the second AZD1222 dose. The receptors originated from an adult who received the AZD1222 COVID-19 vaccine.

This rearrangement joins TRBV7-9 to TRBJ2-6; D uncertain. The CDR3 sequence is 15 residues long. Trimming shortened V by 2 bases and J by 4 bases, and 9 bases separated the two germline ends. The germline gives CDR1 SEHNR, CDR2 FQNEAQ (reference sequence). The CDR3 spells CASSLWALGANVLTF. As DNA, the CDR3 is TGTGCCAGCAGCTTATGGGCCCTAGGGGCCAACGTCCTGACTTTC.

V usage is TRBV4-2 and J usage is TRBJ1-1; 7 bases align to TRBD1. The J segment lost 5 bases and the V segment lost 3 bases, leaving 9 bases of the junction unmatched. CDR1 LGHNA and CDR2 YNFKEQ come from the germline V gene. This CDR3 spans 15 amino acids. CDR3 in DNA: TGTGCCAGCAGCCAGACCGACAGGGTAGGGACTGAAGCTTTCTTT. It is translated as CASSQTDRVGTEAFF.

The rearrangement uses TRBV30 and TRBJ1-1; D uncertain. CDR3 length: 13 residues. The V end was cut by 6 bases, the J end by 0 bases, with 11 bases between. The germline V gene has CDR1 GTSNPN and CDR2 SVGIG (reference sequence). CDR3 DNA: TGTGCCTGCAACCGGGTTCTGAACACTGAAGCTTTCTTT. Amino acids: CACNRVLNTEAFF.

The DNA for the CDR3 is TGCGCCAGCAGTCAATCGACGCCGGGGAAAAAGACTGAAGCTTTCTTT. Translation gives CASSQSTPGKKTEAFF. V gene TRBV23-1 combines with J gene TRBJ1-1; no clear D gene. TRBV23-1 falls under the ORF class, with uncertain function. The CDR3 runs to 16 residues. V was clipped by 0 bases and J by 5 bases, with 16 bases between them.

V gene TRBV3-1 (or the pseudogene TRBV3-2) combines with J gene TRBJ1-2; 9 positions match TRBD1. The CDR3 is 14 residues long. V gave up 5 bases and J gave up 7 bases; unmatched junction bases: 8. The germline V gene encodes CDR1 LGHDT and CDR2 YNNKEL (reference sequence). The DNA for the CDR3 is TGTGCCAGCAGCGAACAGGGGGCAGGGAGTGGCTACACCTTC. The encoded protein is CASSEQGAGSGYTF.

This chain connects TRBV30 to TRBJ1-2; D unclear. Trimming shortened V by 2 bases and J by 11 bases, and 15 bases separated the two germline ends. The germline V gene has CDR1 GTSNPN and CDR2 SVGIG (reference sequence). The CDR3 is 12 amino acids. CDR3 sequence: CAWSNRQTLYTF. For the CDR3, the DNA is TGTGCCTGGAGTAATCGGCAGACCCTTTACACCTTC.